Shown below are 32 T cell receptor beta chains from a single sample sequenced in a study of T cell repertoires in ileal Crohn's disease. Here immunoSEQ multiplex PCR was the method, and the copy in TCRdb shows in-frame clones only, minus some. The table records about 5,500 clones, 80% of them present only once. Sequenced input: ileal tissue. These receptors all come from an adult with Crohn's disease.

The CDR3 reads CASSPPGSGGAKTQYF. CDR3 coding DNA: TGTGCCAGCTCACCCCCAGGAAGCGGGGGGGCGAAGACCCAGTACTTC. The chain employs TRBV18 and TRBJ2-5, with 10 bases that match TRBD2. The CDR3 consists of 16 residues. Losses at the gene ends were 3 bases for V and 6 bases for J; bases not matched to a gene: 10. Germline values: CDR1 KGHSH, CDR2 LQKENI.

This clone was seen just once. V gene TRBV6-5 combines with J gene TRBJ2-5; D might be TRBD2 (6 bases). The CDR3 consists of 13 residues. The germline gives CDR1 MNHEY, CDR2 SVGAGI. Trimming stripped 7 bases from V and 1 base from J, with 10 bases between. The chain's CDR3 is CASKSGPQETQYF. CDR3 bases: TGTGCCAGCAAGAGCGGGCCCCAAGAGACCCAGTACTTC.

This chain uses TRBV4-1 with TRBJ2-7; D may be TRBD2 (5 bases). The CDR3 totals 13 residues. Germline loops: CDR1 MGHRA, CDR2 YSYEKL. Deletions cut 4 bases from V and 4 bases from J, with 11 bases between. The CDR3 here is CASSPWRGYEQYF. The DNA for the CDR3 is TGCGCCAGCAGCCCCTGGAGAGGGTACGAGCAGTACTTC.

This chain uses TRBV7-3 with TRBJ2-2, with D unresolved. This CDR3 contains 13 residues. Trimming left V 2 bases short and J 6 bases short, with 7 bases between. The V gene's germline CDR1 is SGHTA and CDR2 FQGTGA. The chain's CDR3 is CASSLVPSGELFF. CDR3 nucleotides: TGTGCCAGCAGCTTAGTCCCGTCCGGGGAGCTGTTTTTT.

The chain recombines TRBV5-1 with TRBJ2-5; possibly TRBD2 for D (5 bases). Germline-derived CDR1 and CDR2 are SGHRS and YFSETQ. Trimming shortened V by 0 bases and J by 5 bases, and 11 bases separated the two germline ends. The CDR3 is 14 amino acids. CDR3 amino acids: CASSLDPGGETQYF. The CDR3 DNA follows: TGCGCCAGCAGCTTGGACCCAGGCGGGGAGACCCAGTACTTC.

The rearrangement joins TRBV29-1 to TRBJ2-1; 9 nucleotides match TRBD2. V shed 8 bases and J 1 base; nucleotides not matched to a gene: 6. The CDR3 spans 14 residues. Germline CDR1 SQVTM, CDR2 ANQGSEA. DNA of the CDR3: TGCAGCTGCGGGGGGGCTGTATCCTACAATGAGCAGTTCTTC. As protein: CSCGGAVSYNEQFF.

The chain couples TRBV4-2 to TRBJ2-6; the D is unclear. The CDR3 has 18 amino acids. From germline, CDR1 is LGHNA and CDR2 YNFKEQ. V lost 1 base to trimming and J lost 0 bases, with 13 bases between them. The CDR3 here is CASSQVFGPPSGANVLTF. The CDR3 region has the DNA TGTGCCAGCAGCCAAGTATTTGGGCCGCCCTCTGGGGCCAACGTCCTGACTTTC.

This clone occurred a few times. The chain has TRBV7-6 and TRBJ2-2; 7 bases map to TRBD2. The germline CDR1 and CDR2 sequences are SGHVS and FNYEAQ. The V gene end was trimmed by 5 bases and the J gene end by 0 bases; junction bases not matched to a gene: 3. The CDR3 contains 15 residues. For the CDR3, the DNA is TGTGCCAGCAGCCTTAGCGGGTCGAACACCGGGGAGCTGTTTTTT. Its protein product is CASSLSGSNTGELFF.

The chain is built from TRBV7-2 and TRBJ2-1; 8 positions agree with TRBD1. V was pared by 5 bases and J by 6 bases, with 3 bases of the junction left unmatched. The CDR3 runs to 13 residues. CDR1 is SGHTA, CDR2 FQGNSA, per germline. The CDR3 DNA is TGTGCCAGCAGCCCGGACAGGGTCAATGAGCAGTTCTTC. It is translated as CASSPDRVNEQFF.

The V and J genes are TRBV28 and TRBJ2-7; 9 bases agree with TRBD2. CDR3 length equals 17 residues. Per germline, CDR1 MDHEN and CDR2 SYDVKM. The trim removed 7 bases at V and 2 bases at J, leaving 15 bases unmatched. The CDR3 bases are TGTGCCAGCATCCCTCTCGCGGGGGGGCGCGAAGCCTACGAGCAGTACTTC. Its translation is CASIPLAGGREAYEQYF.

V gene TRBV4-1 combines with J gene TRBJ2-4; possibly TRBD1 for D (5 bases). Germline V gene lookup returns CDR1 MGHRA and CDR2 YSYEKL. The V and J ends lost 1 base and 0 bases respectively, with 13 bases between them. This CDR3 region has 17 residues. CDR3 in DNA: TGCGCCAGCAGCCAAGCTAAAGGACATTTAGCCAAAAACATTCAGTACTTC. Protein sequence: CASSQAKGHLAKNIQYF.

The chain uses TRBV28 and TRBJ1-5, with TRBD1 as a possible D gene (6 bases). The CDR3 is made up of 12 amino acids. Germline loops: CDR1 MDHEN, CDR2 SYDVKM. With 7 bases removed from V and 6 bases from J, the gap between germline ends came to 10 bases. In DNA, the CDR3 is TGTGCCAGCAATAGGGGGGGTCAGCCCCAGCATTTT. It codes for CASNRGGQPQHF.

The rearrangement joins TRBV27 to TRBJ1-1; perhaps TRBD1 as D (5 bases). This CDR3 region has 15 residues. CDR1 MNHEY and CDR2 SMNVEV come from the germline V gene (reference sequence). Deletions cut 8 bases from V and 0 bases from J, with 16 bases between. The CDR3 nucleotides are TGTGCCAGCGTTAGAAAGGGGCGGATGAACACTGAAGCTTTCTTT. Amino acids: CASVRKGRMNTEAFF.

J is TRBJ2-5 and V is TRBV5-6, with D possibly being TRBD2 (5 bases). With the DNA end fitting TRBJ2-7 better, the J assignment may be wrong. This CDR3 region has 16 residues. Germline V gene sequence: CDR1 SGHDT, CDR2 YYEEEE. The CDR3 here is CASSSVKAGVSYEQYF. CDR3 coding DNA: TGTGCCAGCAGCTCGGTCAAGGCCGGGGTCTCCTACGAGCAGTACTTC.

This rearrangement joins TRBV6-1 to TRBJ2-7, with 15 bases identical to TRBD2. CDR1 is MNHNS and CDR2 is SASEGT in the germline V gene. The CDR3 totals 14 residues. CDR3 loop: CGGGTSGGYYEQYF. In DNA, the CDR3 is TGTGGGGGCGGGACTAGCGGGGGGTATTACGAGCAGTACTTC.

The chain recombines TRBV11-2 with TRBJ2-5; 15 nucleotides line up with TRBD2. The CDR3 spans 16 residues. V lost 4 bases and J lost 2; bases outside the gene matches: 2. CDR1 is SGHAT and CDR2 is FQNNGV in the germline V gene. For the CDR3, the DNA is TGTGCCAGCAGCTGGACTAGCGGGGGGGGTCAAGAGACCCAGTACTTC. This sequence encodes CASSWTSGGGQETQYF. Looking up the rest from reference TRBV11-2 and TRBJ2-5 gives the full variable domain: EAGVAQSPRYKIIEKRQSVAFWCNPISGHATLYWYQQILGQGPKLLIQFQNNGVVDDSQLPKDRFSAERLKGVDSTLKIQPAKLEDSAVYLCASSWTSGGGQETQYFGPGTRLLVL.

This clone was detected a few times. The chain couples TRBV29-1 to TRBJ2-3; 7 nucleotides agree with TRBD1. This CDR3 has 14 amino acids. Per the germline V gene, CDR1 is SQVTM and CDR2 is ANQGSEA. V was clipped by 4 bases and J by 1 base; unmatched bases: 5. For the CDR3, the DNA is TGCAGCGTTGGAGACAGGGCGGGCACAGATACGCAGTATTTT. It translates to CSVGDRAGTDTQYF.

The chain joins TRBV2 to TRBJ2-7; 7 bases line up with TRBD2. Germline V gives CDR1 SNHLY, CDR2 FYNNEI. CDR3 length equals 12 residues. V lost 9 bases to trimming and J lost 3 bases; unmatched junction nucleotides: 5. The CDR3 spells CASGREYYEQYF. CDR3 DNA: TGTGCCAGTGGGCGGGAGTACTACGAGCAGTACTTC.

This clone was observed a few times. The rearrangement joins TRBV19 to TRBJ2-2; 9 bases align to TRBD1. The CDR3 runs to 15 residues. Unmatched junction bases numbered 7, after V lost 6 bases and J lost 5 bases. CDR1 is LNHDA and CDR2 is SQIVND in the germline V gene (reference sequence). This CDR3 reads CASRPGQGKTGELFF. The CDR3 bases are TGTGCCAGTAGACCGGGACAGGGTAAAACCGGGGAGCTGTTTTTT.

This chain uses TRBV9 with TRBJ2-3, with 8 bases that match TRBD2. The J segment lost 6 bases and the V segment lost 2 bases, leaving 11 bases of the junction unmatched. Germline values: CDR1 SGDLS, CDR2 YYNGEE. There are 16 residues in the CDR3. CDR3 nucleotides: TGTGCCAGCAGCGTTAGCTCGGCGGGGGGTACGGATACGCAGTATTTT. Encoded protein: CASSVSSAGGTDTQYF.

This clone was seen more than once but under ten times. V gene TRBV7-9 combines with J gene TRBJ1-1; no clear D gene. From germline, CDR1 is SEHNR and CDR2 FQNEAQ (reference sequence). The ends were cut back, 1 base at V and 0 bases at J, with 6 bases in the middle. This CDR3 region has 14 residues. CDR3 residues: CASSLGLLNTEAFF. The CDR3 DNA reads TGTGCCAGCAGCTTAGGGCTCCTGAACACTGAAGCTTTCTTT. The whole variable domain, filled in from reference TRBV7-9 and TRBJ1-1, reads DTGVSQNPRHKITKRGQNVTFRCDPISEHNRLYWYRQTLGQGPEFLTYFQNEAQLEKSRLLSDRFSAERPKGSFSTLEIQRTEQGDSAMYLCASSLGLLNTEAFFGQGTRLTVV.

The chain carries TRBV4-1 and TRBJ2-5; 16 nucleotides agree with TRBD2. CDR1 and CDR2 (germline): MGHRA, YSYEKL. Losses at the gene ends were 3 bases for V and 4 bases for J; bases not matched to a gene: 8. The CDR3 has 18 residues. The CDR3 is CASSQYVGLAGGRETQYF. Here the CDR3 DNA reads TGCGCCAGCAGCCAGTACGTGGGACTAGCGGGAGGGAGAGAGACCCAGTACTTC.

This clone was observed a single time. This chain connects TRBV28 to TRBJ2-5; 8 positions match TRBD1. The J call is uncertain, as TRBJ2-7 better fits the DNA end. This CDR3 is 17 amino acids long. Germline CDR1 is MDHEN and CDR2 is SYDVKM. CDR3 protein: CASSKPSGTGFSYEQYF. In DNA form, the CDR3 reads TGTGCCAGCAGTAAACCGTCCGGGACAGGTTTCTCCTACGAGCAGTACTTC.

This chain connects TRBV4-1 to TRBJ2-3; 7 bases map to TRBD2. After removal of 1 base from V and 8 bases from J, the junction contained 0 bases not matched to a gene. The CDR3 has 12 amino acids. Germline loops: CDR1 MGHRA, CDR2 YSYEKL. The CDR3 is CASSQGGGTQYF. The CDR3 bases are TGCGCCAGCAGCCAAGGGGGGGGTACGCAGTATTTT.

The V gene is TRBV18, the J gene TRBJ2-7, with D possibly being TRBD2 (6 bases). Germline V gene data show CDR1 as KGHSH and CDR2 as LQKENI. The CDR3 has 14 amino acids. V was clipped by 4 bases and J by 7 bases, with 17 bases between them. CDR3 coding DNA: TGTGCCAGCTCACTCCGGGACTCTACGAGTGAGCAGTACTTC. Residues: CASSLRDSTSEQYF.

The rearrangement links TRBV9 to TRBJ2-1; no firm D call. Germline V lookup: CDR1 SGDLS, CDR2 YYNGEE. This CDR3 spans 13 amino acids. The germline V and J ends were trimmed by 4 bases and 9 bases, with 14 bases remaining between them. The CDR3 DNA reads TGTGCCAGCAGCCCCGGCGTAGCTCTTGAGCAGTTCTTC. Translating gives CASSPGVALEQFF.

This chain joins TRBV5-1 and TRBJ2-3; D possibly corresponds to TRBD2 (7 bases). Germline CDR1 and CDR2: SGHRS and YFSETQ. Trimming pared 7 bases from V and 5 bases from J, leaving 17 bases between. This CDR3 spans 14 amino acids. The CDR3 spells CASWRGGPGDTQYF. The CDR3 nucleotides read TGCGCCAGCTGGAGGGGGGGGCCGGGAGATACGCAGTATTTT.

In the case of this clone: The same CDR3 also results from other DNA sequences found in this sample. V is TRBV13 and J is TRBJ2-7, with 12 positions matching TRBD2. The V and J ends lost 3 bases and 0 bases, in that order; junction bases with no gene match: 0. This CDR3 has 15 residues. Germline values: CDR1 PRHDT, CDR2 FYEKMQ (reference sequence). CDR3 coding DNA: TGTGCCAGCAGCTTGACTAGCGGGAGCTCCTACGAGCAGTACTTC. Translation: CASSLTSGSSYEQYF. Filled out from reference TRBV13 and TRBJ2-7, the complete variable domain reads AAGVIQSPRHLIKEKRETATLKCYPIPRHDTVYWYQQGPGQDPQFLISFYEKMQSDKGSIPDRFSAQQFSDYHSELNMSSLELGDSALYFCASSLTSGSSYEQYFGPGTRLTVT.

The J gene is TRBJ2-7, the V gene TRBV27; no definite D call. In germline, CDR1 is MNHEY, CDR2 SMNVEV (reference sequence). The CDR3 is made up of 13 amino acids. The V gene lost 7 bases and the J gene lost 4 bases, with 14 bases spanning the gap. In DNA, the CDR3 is TGTGCCAGCACCCCTCCCCACGGGTACGAGCAGTACTTC. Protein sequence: CASTPPHGYEQYF.

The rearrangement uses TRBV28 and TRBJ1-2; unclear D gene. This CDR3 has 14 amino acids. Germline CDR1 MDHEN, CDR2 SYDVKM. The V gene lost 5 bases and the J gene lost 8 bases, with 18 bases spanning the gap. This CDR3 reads CASSVLGQSWGYTF. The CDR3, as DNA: TGTGCCAGCAGTGTCCTAGGCCAGTCTTGGGGCTACACCTTC.

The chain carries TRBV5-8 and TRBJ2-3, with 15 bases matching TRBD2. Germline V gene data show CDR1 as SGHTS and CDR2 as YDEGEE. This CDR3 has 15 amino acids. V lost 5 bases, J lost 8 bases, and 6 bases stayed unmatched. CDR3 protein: CASRRTSGGAGTQYF. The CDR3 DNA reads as TGTGCCAGCAGACGGACTAGCGGGGGGGCAGGTACGCAGTATTTT.

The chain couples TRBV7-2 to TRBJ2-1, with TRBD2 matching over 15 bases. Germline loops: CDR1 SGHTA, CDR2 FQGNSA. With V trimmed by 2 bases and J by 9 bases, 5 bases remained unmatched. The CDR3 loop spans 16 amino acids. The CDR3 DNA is TGTGCCAGCAGCTTACGGACTAGCGGGAGGGCGGGTGAGCAGTTCTTC. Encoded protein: CASSLRTSGRAGEQFF.